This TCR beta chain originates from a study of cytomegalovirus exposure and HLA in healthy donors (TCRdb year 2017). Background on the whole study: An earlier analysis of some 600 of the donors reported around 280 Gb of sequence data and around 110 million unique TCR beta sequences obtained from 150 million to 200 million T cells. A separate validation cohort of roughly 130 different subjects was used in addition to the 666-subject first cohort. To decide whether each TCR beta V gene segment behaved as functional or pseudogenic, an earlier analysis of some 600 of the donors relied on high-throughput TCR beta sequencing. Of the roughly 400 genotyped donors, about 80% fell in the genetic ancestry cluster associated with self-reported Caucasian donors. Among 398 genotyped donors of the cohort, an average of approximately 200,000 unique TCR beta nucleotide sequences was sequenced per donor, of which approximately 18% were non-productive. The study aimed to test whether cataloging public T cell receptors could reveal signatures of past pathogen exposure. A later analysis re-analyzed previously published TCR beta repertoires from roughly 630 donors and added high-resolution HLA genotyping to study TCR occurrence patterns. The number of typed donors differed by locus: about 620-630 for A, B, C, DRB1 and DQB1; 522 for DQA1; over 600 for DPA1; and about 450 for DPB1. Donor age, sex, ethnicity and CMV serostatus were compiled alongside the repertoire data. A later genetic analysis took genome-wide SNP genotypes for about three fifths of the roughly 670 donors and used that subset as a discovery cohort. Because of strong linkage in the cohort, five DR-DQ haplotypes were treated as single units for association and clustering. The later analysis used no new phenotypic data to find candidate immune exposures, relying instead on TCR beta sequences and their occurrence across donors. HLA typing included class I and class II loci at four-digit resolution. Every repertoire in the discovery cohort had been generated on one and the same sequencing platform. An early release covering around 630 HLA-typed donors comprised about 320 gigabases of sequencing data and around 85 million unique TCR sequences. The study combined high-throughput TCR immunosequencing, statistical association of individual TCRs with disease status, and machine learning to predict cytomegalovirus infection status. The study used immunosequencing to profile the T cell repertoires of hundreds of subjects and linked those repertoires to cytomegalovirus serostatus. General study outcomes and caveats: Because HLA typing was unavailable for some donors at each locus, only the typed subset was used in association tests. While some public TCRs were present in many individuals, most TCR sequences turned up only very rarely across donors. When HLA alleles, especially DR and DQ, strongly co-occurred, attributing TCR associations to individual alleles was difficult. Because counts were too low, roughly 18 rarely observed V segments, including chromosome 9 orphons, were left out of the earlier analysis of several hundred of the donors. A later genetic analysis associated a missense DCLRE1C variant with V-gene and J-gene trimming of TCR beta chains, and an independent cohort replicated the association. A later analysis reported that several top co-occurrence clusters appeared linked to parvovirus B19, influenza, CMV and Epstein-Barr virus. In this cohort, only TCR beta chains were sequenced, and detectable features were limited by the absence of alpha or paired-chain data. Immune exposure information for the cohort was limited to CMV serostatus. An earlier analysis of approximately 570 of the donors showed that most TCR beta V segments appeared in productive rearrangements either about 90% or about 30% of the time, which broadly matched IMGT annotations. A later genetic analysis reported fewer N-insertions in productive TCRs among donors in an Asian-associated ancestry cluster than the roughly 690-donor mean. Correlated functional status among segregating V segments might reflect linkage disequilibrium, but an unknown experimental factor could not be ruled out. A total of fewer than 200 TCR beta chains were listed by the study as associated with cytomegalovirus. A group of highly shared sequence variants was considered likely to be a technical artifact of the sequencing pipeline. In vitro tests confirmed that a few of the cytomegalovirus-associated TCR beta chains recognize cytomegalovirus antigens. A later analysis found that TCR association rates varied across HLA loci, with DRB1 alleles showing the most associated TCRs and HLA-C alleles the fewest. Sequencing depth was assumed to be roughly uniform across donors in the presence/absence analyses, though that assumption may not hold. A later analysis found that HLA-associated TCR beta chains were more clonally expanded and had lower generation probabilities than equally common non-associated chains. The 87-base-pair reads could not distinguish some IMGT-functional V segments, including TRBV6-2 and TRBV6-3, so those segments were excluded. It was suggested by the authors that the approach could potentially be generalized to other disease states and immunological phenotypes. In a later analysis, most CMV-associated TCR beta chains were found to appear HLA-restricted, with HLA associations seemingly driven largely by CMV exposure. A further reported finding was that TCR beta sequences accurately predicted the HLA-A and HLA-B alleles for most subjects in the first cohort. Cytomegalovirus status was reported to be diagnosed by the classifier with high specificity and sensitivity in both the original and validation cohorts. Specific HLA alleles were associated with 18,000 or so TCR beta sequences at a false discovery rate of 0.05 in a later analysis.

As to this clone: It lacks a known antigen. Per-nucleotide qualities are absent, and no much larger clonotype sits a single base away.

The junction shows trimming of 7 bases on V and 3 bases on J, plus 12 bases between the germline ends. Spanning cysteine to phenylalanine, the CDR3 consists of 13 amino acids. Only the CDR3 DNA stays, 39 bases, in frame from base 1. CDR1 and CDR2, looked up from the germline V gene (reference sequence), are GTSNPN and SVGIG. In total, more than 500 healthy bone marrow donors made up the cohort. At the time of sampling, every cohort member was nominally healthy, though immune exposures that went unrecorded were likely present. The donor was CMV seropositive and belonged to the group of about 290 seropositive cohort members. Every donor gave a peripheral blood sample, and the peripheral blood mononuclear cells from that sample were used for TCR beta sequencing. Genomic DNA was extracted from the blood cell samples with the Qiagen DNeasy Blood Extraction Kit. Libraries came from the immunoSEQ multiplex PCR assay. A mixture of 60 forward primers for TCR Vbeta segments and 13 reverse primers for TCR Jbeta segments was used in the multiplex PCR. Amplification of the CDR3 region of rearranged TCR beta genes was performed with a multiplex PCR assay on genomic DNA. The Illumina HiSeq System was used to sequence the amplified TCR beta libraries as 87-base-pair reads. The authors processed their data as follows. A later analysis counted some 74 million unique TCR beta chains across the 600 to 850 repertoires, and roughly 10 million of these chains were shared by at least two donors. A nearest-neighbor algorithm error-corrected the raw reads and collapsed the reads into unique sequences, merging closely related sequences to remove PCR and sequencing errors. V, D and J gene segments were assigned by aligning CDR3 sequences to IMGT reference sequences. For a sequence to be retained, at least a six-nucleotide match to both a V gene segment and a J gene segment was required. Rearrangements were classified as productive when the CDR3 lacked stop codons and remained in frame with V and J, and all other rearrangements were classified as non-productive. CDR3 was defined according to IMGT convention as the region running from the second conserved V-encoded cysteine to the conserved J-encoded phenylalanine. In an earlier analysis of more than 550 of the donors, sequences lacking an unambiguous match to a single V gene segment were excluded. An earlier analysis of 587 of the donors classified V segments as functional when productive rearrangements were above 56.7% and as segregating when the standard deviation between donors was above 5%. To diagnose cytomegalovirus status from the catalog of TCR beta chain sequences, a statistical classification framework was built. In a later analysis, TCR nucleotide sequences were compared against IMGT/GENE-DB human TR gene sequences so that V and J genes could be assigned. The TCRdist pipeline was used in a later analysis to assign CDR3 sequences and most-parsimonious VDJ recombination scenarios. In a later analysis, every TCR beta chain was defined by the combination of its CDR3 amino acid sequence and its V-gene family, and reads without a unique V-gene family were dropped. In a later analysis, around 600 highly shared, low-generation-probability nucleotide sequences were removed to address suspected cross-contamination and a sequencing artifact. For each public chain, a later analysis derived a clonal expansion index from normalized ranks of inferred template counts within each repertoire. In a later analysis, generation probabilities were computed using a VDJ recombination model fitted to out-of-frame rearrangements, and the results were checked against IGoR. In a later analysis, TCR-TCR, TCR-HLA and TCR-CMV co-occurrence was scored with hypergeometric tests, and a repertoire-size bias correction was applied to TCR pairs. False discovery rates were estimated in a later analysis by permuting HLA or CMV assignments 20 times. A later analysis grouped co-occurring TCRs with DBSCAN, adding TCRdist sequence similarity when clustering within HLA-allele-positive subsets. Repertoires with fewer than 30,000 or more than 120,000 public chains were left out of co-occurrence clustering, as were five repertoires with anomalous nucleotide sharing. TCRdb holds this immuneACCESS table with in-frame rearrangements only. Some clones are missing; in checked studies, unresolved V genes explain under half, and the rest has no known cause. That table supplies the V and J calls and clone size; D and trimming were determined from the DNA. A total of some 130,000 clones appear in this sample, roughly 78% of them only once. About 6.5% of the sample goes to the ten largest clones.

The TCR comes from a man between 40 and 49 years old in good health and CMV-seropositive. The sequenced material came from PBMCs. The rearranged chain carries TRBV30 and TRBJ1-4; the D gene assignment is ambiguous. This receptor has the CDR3 CASEHPANEKLFF. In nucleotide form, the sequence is TGTGCCTCAGAACACCCAGCTAATGAAAAACTGTTTTTT.